The text below deals with one T cell receptor (beta chain). The data originate from a study of technical replicates of blood from a few donors. V lost 3 bases and J 0 bases, leaving 9 bases between the germline ends. The CDR3 contains 15 residues. CDR1 and CDR2 (germline): SGHTA, FQGTGA. Method: immunoSEQ multiplex PCR; TCRdb's copy keeps in-frame clones and lacks some. Among roughly 80,000 clones listed, approximately 90% were seen once. The specimen was T cells isolated from PBMCs. The V and J genes are TRBV7-3 and TRBJ2-1, with TRBD2 as a possible D gene (5 bases). The TCR originated in a human donor in good health. The chain's CDR3 is CASSLKRTSYNEQFF. DNA for the CDR3: TGTGCCAGCAGCTTGAAGCGGACCTCCTACAATGAGCAGTTCTTC.